This TCR beta chain was found in a study of blood T cell repertoires in COVID-19. V was pared by 5 bases and J by 4 bases, with 7 bases of the junction left unmatched. The CDR3 consists of 16 residues. CDR1 and CDR2 (germline): MNHEY, SMNVEV (reference sequence). Libraries were prepared by immunoSEQ multiplex PCR; TCRdb keeps only in-frame clonotypes and omits some of them. The table records approximately 210,000 clones, roughly 86% of them present only once. The clonotype comes from a woman aged 50 to 65 with active or convalescent COVID-19. Sequencing was done on a sample of peripheral blood. The rearrangement uses TRBV27 and TRBJ2-2; 10 nucleotides align to TRBD2. The CDR3 here is CASSPGLAVFTGELFF. The CDR3, as DNA: TGTGCCAGCAGTCCAGGACTAGCGGTGTTCACCGGGGAGCTGTTTTTT.